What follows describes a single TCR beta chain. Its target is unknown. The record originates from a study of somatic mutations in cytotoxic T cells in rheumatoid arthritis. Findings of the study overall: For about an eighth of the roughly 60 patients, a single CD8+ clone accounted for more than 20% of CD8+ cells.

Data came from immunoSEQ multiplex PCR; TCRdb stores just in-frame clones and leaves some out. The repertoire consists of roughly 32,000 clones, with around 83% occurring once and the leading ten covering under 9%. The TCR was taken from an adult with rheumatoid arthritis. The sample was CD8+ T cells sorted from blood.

CDR3 region: CASRRDENYGYTF. The CDR3 nucleotides read TGTGCCAGTCGCCGGGACGAGAATTATGGCTACACCTTC. V usage is TRBV19 and J usage is TRBJ1-2; tentative D call: TRBD1 (5 bases). CDR3 length equals 13 residues. Germline loops: CDR1 LNHDA, CDR2 SQIVND (reference sequence). V lost 8 bases and J lost 5, with 15 bases in between. The full variable domain, with the rest looked up from reference TRBV19 and TRBJ1-2, is DGGITQSPKYLFRKEGQNVTLSCEQNLNHDAMYWYRQDPGQGLRLIYYSQIVNDFQKGDIAEGYSVSREKKESFPLTVTSAQKNPTAFYLCASRRDENYGYTFGSGTRLTVV.